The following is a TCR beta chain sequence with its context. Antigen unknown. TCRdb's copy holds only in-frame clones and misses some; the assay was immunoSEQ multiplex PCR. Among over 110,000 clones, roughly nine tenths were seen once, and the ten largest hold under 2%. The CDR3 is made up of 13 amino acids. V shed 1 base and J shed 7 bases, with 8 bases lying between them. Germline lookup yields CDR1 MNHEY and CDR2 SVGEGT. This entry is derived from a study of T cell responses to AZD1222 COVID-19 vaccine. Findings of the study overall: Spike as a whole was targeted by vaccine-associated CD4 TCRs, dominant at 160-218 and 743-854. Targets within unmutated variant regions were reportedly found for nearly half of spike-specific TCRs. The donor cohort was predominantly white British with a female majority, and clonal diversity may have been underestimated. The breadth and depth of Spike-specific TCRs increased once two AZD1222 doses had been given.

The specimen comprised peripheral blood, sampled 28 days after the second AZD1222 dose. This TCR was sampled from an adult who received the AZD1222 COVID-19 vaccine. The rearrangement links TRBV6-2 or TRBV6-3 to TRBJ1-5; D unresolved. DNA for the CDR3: TGTGCCAGCAGTTACTTGGGAGGACAGCCCCAGCATTTT. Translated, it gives CASSYLGGQPQHF.